The TCR beta chain described here comes from a study of shared clonotypes between healthy human individuals. The study's findings and limits: Generation of non-shared clonotypes was less probable than generation of clonotypes shared by all four donors.

Naive-designated CD8 cells lacked CD45RO, were positively enriched for CCR7, and omitted terminally differentiated effector memory CD45RA+ cells. Data came from immunoSEQ multiplex PCR; TCRdb stores just in-frame clones and leaves some out. The data hold some 2 million clones, with about 95% observed a single time. A remark on this clone: Its target is not known.

This sequence was found in a man aged 18 to 30 in good health. Sequencing was done on a sample of naive CD8+ T cells sorted from blood.

This CDR3 reads CASSHRDPGEQYF. DNA for the CDR3: TGTGCCAGCAGCCACCGGGACCCAGGAGAGCAGTACTTC. The rearrangement joins TRBV14 to TRBJ2-7; D is perhaps TRBD1 or TRBD2 (5 bases each). Per the germline V gene, CDR1 is SGHDN and CDR2 is FVKESK. The CDR3 has 13 residues. Trimming took 3 bases from V and 7 from J, leaving 13 bases between them.